This TCR beta chain was sequenced during a study of T cell responses to AZD1222 COVID-19 vaccine. Some clones are missing from TCRdb's copy, which holds only in-frame ones; the method was immunoSEQ multiplex PCR. The sample records around 60,000 clones, about 81% being singletons. Study-wide results and caveats: There were mostly white British donors and more females than males, and clonal diversity was possibly underestimated.

This clone was found once. What it binds is not known. This receptor was obtained from an adult who received the AZD1222 COVID-19 vaccine. This specimen was peripheral blood, taken 28 days after the second AZD1222 dose.

In DNA, the CDR3 is TGTGCCAGCAGCCAAGGCAGATGGGGGGGCGAGCAGTACTTC. It yields the protein CASSQGRWGGEQYF. The V and J genes are TRBV3-1 (or the pseudogene TRBV3-2) and TRBJ2-7; the match to TRBD2 covers 7 bases. The CDR3 has 14 residues. Germline-derived CDR1 and CDR2 are LGHDT and YNNKEL (reference sequence). The J segment lost 6 bases and the V segment lost 1 base, leaving 6 bases of the junction unmatched.